Shown below are 8 T cell receptor beta chains from a single sample sequenced in a study of blood T cell repertoires in COVID-19. Generated by immunoSEQ multiplex PCR, the TCRdb table keeps only in-frame clones and is missing some. Of 180,000 or so clones detected, 80% to 90% appear once; the ten largest clones hold roughly 9.8%. The sample comprised peripheral blood. The receptors shown here come from a human donor with active or convalescent COVID-19. The donor label of this sample is uncertain.

This chain connects TRBV10-2 to TRBJ2-1; unclear D gene. Germline loops: CDR1 WSHSY, CDR2 SAAADI. The CDR3 covers 11 residues. V was cut by 4 bases and J by 10 bases, with 8 bases left in between. The CDR3 DNA sequence: TGCGCCAGCAGTGGTACATGGGAGCAGTTCTTC. Its protein product is CASSGTWEQFF.

This chain joins TRBV7-9 and TRBJ1-4, with a tentative D call TRBD1 (6 bases). Germline values: CDR1 SEHNR, CDR2 FQNEAQ (reference sequence). This CDR3 region has 17 residues. The V and J ends lost 2 bases and 0 bases respectively, with 13 bases between them. The CDR3 bases are TGTGCCAGCAGCTTATCTCCCCACAGGGCAACTAATGAAAAACTGTTTTTT. It encodes CASSLSPHRATNEKLFF. The whole variable domain, remainder taken from reference TRBV7-9 and TRBJ1-4, is DTGVSQNPRHKITKRGQNVTFRCDPISEHNRLYWYRQTLGQGPEFLTYFQNEAQLEKSRLLSDRFSAERPKGSFSTLEIQRTEQGDSAMYLCASSLSPHRATNEKLFFGSGTQLSVL.

This clone was detected only once. This chain connects TRBV2 to TRBJ1-1; TRBD1 agrees at 8 bases. CDR1 is SNHLY, CDR2 FYNNEI, per germline. This CDR3 spans 14 amino acids. V lost 6 bases and J lost 4; bases outside the gene matches: 7. The CDR3 protein is CASRLDRDGTEAFF. The DNA of the CDR3 is TGTGCCAGCAGACTGGACAGGGATGGCACTGAAGCTTTCTTT.

The sample holds a few counts of this clone. The chain links TRBV6-2 or TRBV6-3 to TRBJ1-5; D remains unclear. The length of the CDR3 is 17 residues. The V end lost 3 bases, the J end lost 1 base, and 16 bases lay between the germline ends. The germline V gene has CDR1 MNHEY and CDR2 SVGEGT. In DNA, the CDR3 is TGTGCCAGCAGTTATCTGCGGCAGTTCCCCAGCAATCAGCCCCAGCATTTT. It specifies CASSYLRQFPSNQPQHF.

The CDR3 DNA is TGTGCCAGCAGTGACAGGGTGGGGACTGAAGCTTTCTTT. It translates to CASSDRVGTEAFF. J is TRBJ1-1 and V is TRBV25-1; D might be TRBD1 (5 bases). Germline V lookup: CDR1 MGHDK, CDR2 SYGVNS. This CDR3 contains 13 residues. V lost 3 bases, J lost 5 bases, and 10 bases lay in between.

This chain uses TRBV6-1 with TRBJ1-1; perhaps TRBD1 as D (5 bases). CDR3 length equals 14 residues. Between the trimmed V and J ends, which lost 6 bases and 1 base, there was a span of 12 bases. CDR1 and CDR2 (germline): MNHNS, SASEGT. The CDR3 region has the DNA TGTGCCAGCAGCCAGGGACTTAAGAACACTGAAGCTTTCTTT. This sequence encodes CASSQGLKNTEAFF.

V usage is TRBV5-6 and J usage is TRBJ2-1; possibly TRBD1 for D (6 bases). Germline loops: CDR1 SGHDT, CDR2 YYEEEE. The CDR3 has 16 amino acids. V lost 0 bases, J lost 4 bases, and 14 bases lay in between. This chain's CDR3 is CASSLVVGAGYNEQFF. For the CDR3, the DNA is TGTGCCAGCAGCTTGGTTGTGGGGGCCGGATACAATGAGCAGTTCTTC.

This clone was seen more than once but under ten times. The rearrangement links TRBV4-1 to TRBJ1-6; 8 positions agree with TRBD1. V shed 0 bases, J shed 7 bases, and the junction held 2 bases outside the gene matches. Looked up from germline, CDR1 is MGHRA and CDR2 is YSYEKL. The CDR3 is made up of 15 amino acids. In nucleotides, the CDR3 is TGCGCCAGCAGCCAAGAACAGGGGGGCAATTCACCCCTCCACTTT. Translated: CASSQEQGGNSPLHF.